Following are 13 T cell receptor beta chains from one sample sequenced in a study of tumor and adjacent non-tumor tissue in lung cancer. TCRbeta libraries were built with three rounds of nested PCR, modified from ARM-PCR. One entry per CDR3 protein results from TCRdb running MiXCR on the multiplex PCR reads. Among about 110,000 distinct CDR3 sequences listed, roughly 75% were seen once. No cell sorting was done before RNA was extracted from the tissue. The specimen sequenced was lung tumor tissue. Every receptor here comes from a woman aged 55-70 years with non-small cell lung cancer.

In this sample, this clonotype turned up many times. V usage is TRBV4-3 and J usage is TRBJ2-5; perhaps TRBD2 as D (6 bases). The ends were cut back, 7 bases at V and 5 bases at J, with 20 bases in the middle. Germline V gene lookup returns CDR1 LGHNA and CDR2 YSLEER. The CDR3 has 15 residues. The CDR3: CASTSAWSSGETQYF. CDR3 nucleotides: TGCGCCAGCACTAGCGCGTGGAGCTCAGGGGAGACCCAGTACTTC.

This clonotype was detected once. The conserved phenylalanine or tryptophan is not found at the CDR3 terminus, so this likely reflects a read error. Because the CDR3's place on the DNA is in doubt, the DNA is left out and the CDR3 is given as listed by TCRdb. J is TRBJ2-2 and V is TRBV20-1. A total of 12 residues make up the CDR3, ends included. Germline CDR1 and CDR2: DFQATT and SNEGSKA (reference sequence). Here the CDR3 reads CSTRSYTGELFI.

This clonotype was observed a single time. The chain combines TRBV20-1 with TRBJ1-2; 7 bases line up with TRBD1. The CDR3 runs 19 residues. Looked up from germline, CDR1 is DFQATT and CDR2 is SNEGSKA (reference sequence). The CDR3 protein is CRVRDRAGQRKGECYGYTF. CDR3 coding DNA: TGCAGAGTTAGAGATCGGGCGGGACAGAGGAAAGGAGAATGCTATGGCTACACCTTC.

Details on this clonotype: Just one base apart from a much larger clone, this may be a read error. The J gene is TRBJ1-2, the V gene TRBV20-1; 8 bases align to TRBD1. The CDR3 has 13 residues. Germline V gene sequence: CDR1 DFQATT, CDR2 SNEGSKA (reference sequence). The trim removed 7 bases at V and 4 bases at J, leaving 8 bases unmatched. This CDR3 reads CSVPQGAVYGYTF. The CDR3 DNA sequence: TGCAGTGTCCCTCAGGGGGCTGTCTATGGCTACACCTTC.

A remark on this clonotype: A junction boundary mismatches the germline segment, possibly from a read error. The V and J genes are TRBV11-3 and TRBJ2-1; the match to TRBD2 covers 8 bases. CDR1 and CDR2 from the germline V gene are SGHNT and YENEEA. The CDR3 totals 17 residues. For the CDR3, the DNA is TGTGCCAGCAGCTTAGTGTTGACTAGCGTGAGCCACAAAGAGCAGTTGTTC. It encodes CASSLVLTSVSHKEQLF.

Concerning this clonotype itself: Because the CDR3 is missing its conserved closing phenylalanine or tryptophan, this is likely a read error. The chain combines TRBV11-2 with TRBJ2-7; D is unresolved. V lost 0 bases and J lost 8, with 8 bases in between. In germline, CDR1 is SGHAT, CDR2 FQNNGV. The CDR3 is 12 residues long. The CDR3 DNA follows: TGTGCCAGCAGCTTAGAGGGCTTCAAGCAGTACATC. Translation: CASSLEGFKQYI.

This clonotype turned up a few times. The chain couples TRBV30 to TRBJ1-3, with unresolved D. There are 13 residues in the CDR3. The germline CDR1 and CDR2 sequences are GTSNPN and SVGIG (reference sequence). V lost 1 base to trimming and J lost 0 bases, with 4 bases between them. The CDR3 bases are TGTGCCTGGAGTGGATTCTCTGGAAACACCATATATTTT. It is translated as CAWSGFSGNTIYF. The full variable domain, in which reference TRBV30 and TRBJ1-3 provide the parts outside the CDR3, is SQTIHQWPATLVQPVGSPLSLECTVEGTSNPNLYWYRQAAGRGLQLLFYSVGIGQISSEVPQNLSASRPQDRQFILSSKKLLLSDSGFYLCAWSGFSGNTIYFGEGSWLTVV.

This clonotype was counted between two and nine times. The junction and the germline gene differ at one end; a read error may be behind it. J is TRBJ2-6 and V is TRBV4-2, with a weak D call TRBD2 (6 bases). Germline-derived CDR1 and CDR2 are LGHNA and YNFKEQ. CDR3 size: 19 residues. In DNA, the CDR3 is TGTGTCAGCAGCCAAGCTACCGGGAGAGCTTTTTCTGGGGCCAACGTCCTGACTTTC. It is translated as CVSSQATGRAFSGANVLTF.

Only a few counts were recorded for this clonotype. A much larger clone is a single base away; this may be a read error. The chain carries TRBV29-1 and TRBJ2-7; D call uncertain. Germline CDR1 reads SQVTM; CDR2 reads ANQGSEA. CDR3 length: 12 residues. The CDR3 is CIVARVSYEQYF. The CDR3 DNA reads TGCATCGTCGCCCGAGTTTCCTACGAGCAGTACTTC.

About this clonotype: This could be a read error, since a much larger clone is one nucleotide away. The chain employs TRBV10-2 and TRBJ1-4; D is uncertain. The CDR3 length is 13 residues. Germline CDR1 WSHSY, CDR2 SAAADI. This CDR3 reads CASSGSAREKLLF. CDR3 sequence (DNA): TGCGCCAGCAGTGGATCCGCACGGGAAAAACTGTTATTT.

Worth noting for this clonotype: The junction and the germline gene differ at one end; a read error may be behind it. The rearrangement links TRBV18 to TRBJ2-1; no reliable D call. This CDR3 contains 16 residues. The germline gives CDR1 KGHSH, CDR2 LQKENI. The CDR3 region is CARSPKVEGEYNEQFF. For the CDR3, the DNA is TGTGCCAGATCACCAAAGGTGGAAGGAGAGTACAATGAGCAGTTCTTC.

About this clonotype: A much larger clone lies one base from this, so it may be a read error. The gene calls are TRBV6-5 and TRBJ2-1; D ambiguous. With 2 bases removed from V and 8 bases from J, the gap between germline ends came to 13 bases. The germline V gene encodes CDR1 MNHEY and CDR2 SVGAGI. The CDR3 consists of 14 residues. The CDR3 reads CASSYTGVGYEQFF. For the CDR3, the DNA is TGTGCCAGCAGTTACACTGGGGTGGGATATGAGCAGTTCTTC.

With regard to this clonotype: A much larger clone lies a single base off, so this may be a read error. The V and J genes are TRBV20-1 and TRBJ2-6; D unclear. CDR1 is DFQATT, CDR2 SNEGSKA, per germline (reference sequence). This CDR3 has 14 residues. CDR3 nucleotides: TGCAGTGCGCCCCCAGGCTCTGGGGTCAACGTCCTGACTTTC. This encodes CSAPPGSGVNVLTF.